The 29 T cell receptor beta chains reported below all come from one sample, sequenced in a study of vaccination effects on CD4 cells after COVID-19. Pools of viral peptides were used by the ViraFEST assay to expand antigen-specific CD4+ T cells ahead of sequencing. Isolating CD4+ T cells followed approximately 11 days of culture. Their specific antigens are unknown. Repertoires were generated with immunoSEQ multiplex PCR, while TCRdb's copy carries only in-frame clones and drops some. Of 14,000 or so clones listed, approximately 82% are singletons. Sequencing was performed on CD4+ T cells from PBMCs cultured with HCoV-229E spike peptides, taken before COVID-19 vaccination. The receptors derive from a human donor who received a COVID-19 vaccine.

This clone has more than one count but fewer than ten. The chain carries TRBV6-2 or TRBV6-3 and TRBJ1-5; perhaps TRBD1 as D (5 bases). Between the trimmed V and J ends, which lost 4 bases and 7 bases, there was a span of 14 bases. In germline, CDR1 is MNHEY, CDR2 SVGEGT. The CDR3 runs to 14 residues. The CDR3 bases are TGTGCCAGCAGTTCCTCGGGGGGAGGGCAGCCCCAGCATTTT. Translation gives CASSSSGGGQPQHF.

J is TRBJ2-3 and V is TRBV15; D not certain. This CDR3 spans 15 amino acids. CDR1 is LNHNV, CDR2 YYDKDF, per germline (reference sequence). With 0 bases removed from V and 2 bases from J, the gap between germline ends came to 9 bases. Here the CDR3 reads CATSRDPTPTDTQYF. The CDR3 DNA sequence: TGTGCCACCAGCAGAGATCCGACCCCCACAGATACGCAGTATTTT.

V usage is TRBV19 and J usage is TRBJ1-2, with a tentative D call TRBD1 (5 bases). The CDR3 totals 13 residues. Trimming pared 0 bases from V and 8 bases from J, leaving 10 bases between. Germline CDR1 reads LNHDA; CDR2 reads SQIVND (reference sequence). CDR3 region: CASSIDQGWGYTF. The CDR3 bases are TGTGCCAGTAGTATAGATCAGGGATGGGGCTACACCTTC. The variable domain in full, completed from reference TRBV19 and TRBJ1-2, reads DGGITQSPKYLFRKEGQNVTLSCEQNLNHDAMYWYRQDPGQGLRLIYYSQIVNDFQKGDIAEGYSVSREKKESFPLTVTSAQKNPTAFYLCASSIDQGWGYTFGSGTRLTVV.

The V gene is TRBV11-2, the J gene TRBJ2-7; D perhaps matches TRBD2 (6 bases). CDR1 is SGHAT, CDR2 FQNNGV, per germline. The CDR3 is made up of 14 amino acids. V was clipped by 1 base and J by 9 bases, with 16 bases between them. CDR3 residues: CASSLASVATRQYF. The CDR3 nucleotides read TGTGCCAGCAGCTTAGCTAGCGTTGCGACTCGGCAGTACTTC.

This clone showed up just a few times. The chain joins TRBV6-2 or TRBV6-3 to TRBJ2-1, with 7 bases lining up with TRBD2. Germline CDR1 is MNHEY and CDR2 is SVGEGT. V trimming: 4 bases; J trimming: 10 bases; junction bases outside the gene matches: 10. The CDR3 contains 14 residues. CDR3 region: CASSSFLGDYEQFF. Written as DNA, the CDR3 is TGTGCCAGCAGTTCCTTTTTAGGGGACTACGAGCAGTTCTTC.

The chain links TRBV5-1 to TRBJ2-7, with 7 nucleotides matching TRBD2. The CDR3 is 14 amino acids. J gave up 2 bases and V 2 bases, and 4 bases lay outside the gene matches. Germline values: CDR1 SGHRS, CDR2 YFSETQ. CDR3 sequence: CASSLGGGTYEQYF. Here the CDR3 DNA reads TGCGCCAGCAGCTTAGGCGGGGGTACCTACGAGCAGTACTTC. Full variable domain (remainder filled in from reference TRBV5-1 and TRBJ2-7): KAGVTQTPRYLIKTRGQQVTLSCSPISGHRSVSWYQQTPGQGLQFLFEYFSETQRNKGNFPGRFSGRQFSNSRSEMNVSTLELGDSALYLCASSLGGGTYEQYFGPGTRLTVT.

The CDR3: CASSLKKGGNYGYTF. CDR3 nucleotide sequence: TGTGCCAGCAGCTTAAAAAAAGGGGGCAACTATGGCTACACCTTC. The chain uses TRBV7-2 and TRBJ1-2; TRBD1 aligns across 7 bases. Germline V CDR1 and CDR2: SGHTA, FQGNSA. J lost 2 bases, V lost 2 bases, and 5 bases had no gene match. The CDR3 runs 15 residues.

This sequence joins TRBV5-1 and TRBJ2-7; weak D call: TRBD1 (6 bases). Germline V gene data show CDR1 as SGHRS and CDR2 as YFSETQ. This CDR3 is 15 amino acids long. V lost 6 bases to trimming and J lost 2 bases, with 18 bases between them. CDR3 sequence reads: CASKVGSDRPYEQYF. CDR3 DNA: TGCGCCAGCAAGGTTGGATCCGACAGGCCCTACGAGCAGTACTTC.

This chain links TRBV6-5 with TRBJ2-7, with 10 bases fitting TRBD2. This CDR3 region has 15 residues. Germline V CDR1 and CDR2: MNHEY, SVGAGI. V dropped 2 bases and J dropped 7; count of bases not matched to a gene: 8. The CDR3 DNA reads TGTGCCAGCAGTTACCTGAGCGGGAGGGCCTGGGAGCAGTACTTC. Its translation: CASSYLSGRAWEQYF.

The chain has TRBV7-2 and TRBJ2-3; D may be TRBD1 (6 bases). Germline V gene lookup returns CDR1 SGHTA and CDR2 FQGNSA. Trimming left V 1 base short and J 2 bases short, with 13 bases between. The CDR3 runs to 16 residues. This CDR3 is CASSLVGGGFTDTQYF. The CDR3 coding sequence is TGTGCCAGCAGCTTAGTTGGGGGCGGGTTCACAGATACGCAGTATTTT. Using reference TRBV7-2 and TRBJ2-3 for the parts outside the CDR3, the full variable domain is GAGVSQSPSNKVTEKGKDVELRCDPISGHTALYWYRQSLGQGLEFLIYFQGNSAPDKSGLPSDRFSAERTGGSVSTLTIQRTQQEDSAVYLCASSLVGGGFTDTQYFGPGTRLTVL.

The chain combines TRBV2 with TRBJ1-4, with TRBD1 identical over 8 bases. The germline V gene has CDR1 SNHLY and CDR2 FYNNEI. V shed 7 bases and J 7 bases; nucleotides not matched to a gene: 5. The CDR3 length is 13 residues. DNA for the CDR3: TGTGCCAGCACTGGACAGGGCGGTGAAAAACTGTTTTTT. Its protein is CASTGQGGEKLFF.

This chain links TRBV12-5 with TRBJ2-2; TRBD2 aligns across 9 bases. This CDR3 region has 20 residues. The ends lost 3 bases at V and 3 bases at J; junction bases unmatched: 17. The germline V gene encodes CDR1 LGHNT and CDR2 FRNRAP. CDR3 bases: TGTGCTAGTGGTTTCCACCGACTACCTTTAGCGGGGGCCGACACCGGGGAGCTGTTTTTT. It codes for CASGFHRLPLAGADTGELFF.

This clone occurred a few times. This chain joins TRBV28 and TRBJ1-6; D might be TRBD1 (5 bases). This CDR3 comprises 14 residues. V was clipped by 6 bases and J by 10 bases, with 16 bases between them. The germline CDR1 and CDR2 sequences are MDHEN and SYDVKM. The CDR3 loop reads CASSLRDRGSPLHF. The CDR3 nucleotides are TGTGCCAGCAGCCTCCGGGACCGGGGGTCACCCCTCCACTTT. Combining the CDR3 with reference TRBV28 and TRBJ1-6 gives the whole variable domain DVKVTQSSRYLVKRTGEKVFLECVQDMDHENMFWYRQDPGLGLRLIYFSYDVKMKEKGDIPEGYSVSREKKERFSLILESASTNQTSMYLCASSLRDRGSPLHFGNGTRLTVT.

In nucleotides, the CDR3 is TGTGCCAGCAGCTTAGCCGGGGGAAGTGGCTACACCTTC. It codes for CASSLAGGSGYTF. V usage is TRBV7-3 and J usage is TRBJ1-2; possible D gene TRBD1, 5 bases. This CDR3 comprises 13 residues. The V end was cut by 2 bases, the J end by 7 bases, with 11 bases between. Per germline, CDR1 SGHTA and CDR2 FQGTGA.

J is TRBJ1-1 and V is TRBV7-9; D remains unclear. In germline, CDR1 is SEHNR, CDR2 FQNEAQ (reference sequence). CDR3 length: 15 amino acids. Trimming shortened V by 4 bases and J by 4 bases, and 16 bases separated the two germline ends. The CDR3 DNA is TGTGCCAGCAGCTCGTTTAGAGGACGGGGCACTGAAGCTTTCTTT. Translated, it gives CASSSFRGRGTEAFF. Based on the CDR3 plus reference TRBV7-9 and TRBJ1-1, the full variable domain is DTGVSQNPRHKITKRGQNVTFRCDPISEHNRLYWYRQTLGQGPEFLTYFQNEAQLEKSRLLSDRFSAERPKGSFSTLEIQRTEQGDSAMYLCASSSFRGRGTEAFFGQGTRLTVV.

This clone was recorded a few times. The chain uses TRBV6-1 and TRBJ2-7, with unresolved D. The CDR3 covers 15 residues. The V gene's germline CDR1 is MNHNS and CDR2 SASEGT. The germline V and J ends were trimmed by 3 bases and 2 bases, with 14 bases remaining between them. CDR3 sequence reads: CASSDASTIPYEQYF. The CDR3 bases are TGTGCCAGCAGTGATGCTAGTACTATTCCCTACGAGCAGTACTTC.

The chain couples TRBV6-5 to TRBJ1-1, with a tentative D call TRBD1 (6 bases). The CDR3 runs 14 residues. V lost 5 bases and J lost 4, with 14 bases in between. Germline CDR1 and CDR2: MNHEY and SVGAGI. Here the CDR3 DNA reads TGTGCCAGCAGTCCAACAGGGAGGCGCACTGAAGCTTTCTTT. Amino acid sequence: CASSPTGRRTEAFF.

This clone has just a few counts. The gene calls are TRBV6-6 and TRBJ2-1, with D possibly being TRBD2 (6 bases). CDR1 and CDR2 from the germline V gene are MNHNY and SVGAGI (reference sequence). V lost 7 bases to trimming and J lost 10 bases, with 23 bases between them. CDR3 length equals 15 residues. This CDR3 reads CASNPGGGTTGEQFF. CDR3 sequence (DNA): TGTGCCAGCAACCCCGGAGGCGGGACCACGGGGGAGCAGTTCTTC.

The chain recombines TRBV30 with TRBJ2-1, with no clear D. V was trimmed by 4 bases and J by 8 bases, leaving 9 bases between them. The CDR3 has 11 amino acids. The V gene's germline CDR1 is GTSNPN and CDR2 SVGIG (reference sequence). This CDR3 reads CAWNRFDEQFF. The DNA for the CDR3 is TGTGCCTGGAACAGATTCGATGAGCAGTTCTTC. Full variable domain (rest looked up from reference TRBV30 and TRBJ2-1): SQTIHQWPATLVQPVGSPLSLECTVEGTSNPNLYWYRQAAGRGLQLLFYSVGIGQISSEVPQNLSASRPQDRQFILSSKKLLLSDSGFYLCAWNRFDEQFFGPGTRLTVL.

The chain couples TRBV10-3 to TRBJ1-2; D gene unclear. V was trimmed by 4 bases and J by 7 bases, leaving 13 bases between them. There are 13 residues in the CDR3. In germline, CDR1 is ENHRY, CDR2 SYGVKD. The CDR3 sequence is CAISAGSEGGYTF. The CDR3 coding sequence is TGTGCCATCAGTGCGGGGTCCGAAGGTGGCTACACCTTC.

The J gene is TRBJ1-2, the V gene TRBV30; 7 bases are a match to TRBD1. The CDR3 contains 16 residues. The J segment lost 1 base and the V segment lost 6 bases, leaving 14 bases of the junction unmatched. Germline values: CDR1 GTSNPN, CDR2 SVGIG (reference sequence). The CDR3 DNA follows: TGTGCCTGTGTCTCCGGGACAGCCACTTTTAACTATGGCTACACCTTC. The encoded protein is CACVSGTATFNYGYTF.

The chain combines TRBV6-5 with TRBJ1-1, with D tentatively TRBD1 (6 bases). Trimming stripped 7 bases from V and 9 bases from J, with 12 bases between. Looked up from germline, CDR1 is MNHEY and CDR2 is SVGAGI. This CDR3 contains 11 residues. The CDR3 loop reads CASNQGIQAFF. The CDR3 DNA sequence: TGTGCCAGCAATCAGGGGATTCAAGCTTTCTTT.

The chain has TRBV27 and TRBJ2-3; no definite D call. V lost 3 bases to trimming and J lost 2 bases, with 9 bases between them. The CDR3 spans 14 residues. Germline V gives CDR1 MNHEY, CDR2 SMNVEV (reference sequence). The CDR3 protein is CASSFVGYTDTQYF. CDR3 sequence (DNA): TGTGCCAGCAGTTTCGTCGGGTACACAGATACGCAGTATTTT.

The chain employs TRBV3-1 (or the pseudogene TRBV3-2) and TRBJ1-1; D is perhaps TRBD1 (5 bases). Germline CDR1 and CDR2: LGHDT and YNNKEL (reference sequence). This CDR3 has 14 amino acids. V was cut by 2 bases and J by 2 bases, with 9 bases left in between. The CDR3, as DNA: TGTGCCAGCAGCCAATCAGGGATTAACACTGAAGCTTTCTTT. As protein: CASSQSGINTEAFF.

The chain carries TRBV20-1 and TRBJ2-2; D tentatively reads TRBD1 or TRBD2 (5 bases each). V shed 3 bases and J shed 7 bases, with 12 bases lying between them. Germline CDR1 reads DFQATT; CDR2 reads SNEGSKA (reference sequence). The CDR3 has 13 amino acids. The CDR3 region is CSASFRGGGELFF. The DNA of the CDR3 is TGCAGTGCTAGTTTCCGGGGCGGCGGGGAGCTGTTTTTT.

This sequence joins TRBV14 and TRBJ1-2, with unresolved D. This CDR3 spans 15 amino acids. Germline CDR1 is SGHDN and CDR2 is FVKESK. Trimming removed 0 bases from V and 4 bases from J, with 12 bases in between. The CDR3 region has the DNA TGTGCCAGCAGCCAAGAACGGAGTGGCCTCTATGGCTACACCTTC. Its translation: CASSQERSGLYGYTF.

The chain links TRBV30 to TRBJ1-4; no firm D call. The V gene lost 2 bases and the J gene lost 0 bases, with 7 bases spanning the gap. The CDR3 has 14 residues. The germline gives CDR1 GTSNPN, CDR2 SVGIG (reference sequence). The CDR3 sequence: CAWSLGPTNEKLFF. As DNA, the CDR3 is TGTGCCTGGAGTTTAGGACCAACTAATGAAAAACTGTTTTTT.

This sequence joins TRBV3-1 (or the pseudogene TRBV3-2) and TRBJ2-5, with no clear D. Germline V gives CDR1 LGHDT, CDR2 YNNKEL (reference sequence). The germline V and J ends were trimmed by 1 base and 4 bases, with 4 bases remaining between them. This CDR3 region has 12 residues. The CDR3 nucleotides read TGTGCCAGCAGCCAAGTAAGAGAGACCCAGTACTTC. As protein: CASSQVRETQYF.

The chain has TRBV6-1 and TRBJ1-2; unclear D gene. CDR1 and CDR2 from the germline V gene are MNHNS and SASEGT. The CDR3 runs 14 residues. V was trimmed by 1 base and J by 8 bases, leaving 14 bases between them. The DNA for the CDR3 is TGTGCCAGCAGTGAAGACGCTCGAGCCCGGGGCTACACCTTC. Residues: CASSEDARARGYTF.